The present entry profiles one T cell receptor (beta chain) with its context. The target antigen is unknown. This record belongs to a study of OX40 agonist ivuxolimab in advanced cancers. Study as a whole: Enrollees could have had prior anti-PD-1, anti-PD-L1 or anti-CTLA-4 therapy, which around 40% had received. Study findings and constraints: CD4+ and CD8+ blood T cells expanded clonally by week 6 at 0.1 to 3.0 mg/kg.

Blood samples were obtained at baseline, cycle 4 day 1, and cycle 7 day 1. The CDR3 spans 15 residues. Germline assignment: CDR1 SGHRS and CDR2 YFSETQ. After removal of 5 bases from V and 5 bases from J, the junction contained 8 bases not matched to a gene. Profiling relied on immunoSEQ multiplex PCR, and the TCRdb table lists in-frame clones only, not all of them. The repertoire holds approximately 74,000 clones, with around 85% as singletons. The sequenced sample was CD4+ or CD8+ T cells sorted from blood, obtained in a trial of the OX40 agonist ivuxolimab. This sequence joins TRBV5-1 and TRBJ2-1; 9 bases align to TRBD2. This receptor was identified in an adult with an advanced solid tumor such as melanoma, head and neck, liver or kidney cancer. The CDR3 loop is CASRRRLADNNEQFF. CDR3 DNA sequence: TGCGCCAGCAGACGGAGACTAGCGGATAACAATGAGCAGTTCTTC.